The clone carrying this T cell receptor beta chain was found once. This sample was taken from a study of blood T cell repertoires in COVID-19. About the study: Collection of acute and convalescent COVID-19 samples took place in the United States, Italy and Spain. T cells, B-cell-depleted T cells, or PBMCs provided the cDNA or gDNA that served as material.

In the authors' methods: Quantification of nucleated cells was approximated via reference gene primer amplification. Here immunoSEQ multiplex PCR was the method, and the copy in TCRdb shows in-frame clones only, minus some. V and J calls and clone size are copied from that table; D and trimming were computed from the DNA. The table has about 160,000 clones, 80% to 85% seen once; the top ten hold less than 3.5%. This TCR came from a woman between 55 and 75 years old with acute or convalescent COVID-19. The sequenced material came from peripheral blood.

This chain's CDR3 is CASSRRGRTDTQYF. CDR3 sequence (DNA): TGTGCCAGCAGCCGTCGGGGTAGAACAGATACGCAGTATTTT. The rearrangement links TRBV6-5 to TRBJ2-3; a weak D match, TRBD2 (5 bases). Germline V gene lookup returns CDR1 MNHEY and CDR2 SVGAGI. The length of the CDR3 is 14 residues. Trimming shortened V by 6 bases and J by 3 bases, and 13 bases separated the two germline ends.